The entry below gives a single TCR beta chain sequence along with its context. The data originate from a study of blood T cell repertoires in COVID-19. Study in general: The samples span acute and convalescent COVID-19 from the United States, Italy and Spain.

Individuals drawn from around 25 US areas were about 18 to 95 years old. The protocol was immunoSEQ multiplex PCR, while the TCRdb copy is restricted to in-frame clones and leaves out a portion. The data hold 100,000 to 150,000 clones, with 86% observed a single time. The CDR3 runs 14 residues. Per the germline V gene, CDR1 is LGHDT and CDR2 is YNNKEL (reference sequence). Unmatched junction bases numbered 1, after V lost 4 bases and J lost 5 bases. The TCR was taken from a woman aged 45-59 years who had recovered from COVID-19. The rearrangement uses TRBV3-1 (or the pseudogene TRBV3-2) and TRBJ2-3; 12 nucleotides agree with TRBD2. The source material was PBMCs or T cells enriched from blood (not recorded which). The CDR3 nucleotides read TGTGCCAGCAGCCCTAGCGGGGGGGGAGATACGCAGTATTTT. The encoded protein is CASSPSGGGDTQYF.